The next 30 T cell receptor beta chains were all read from a single sample in a study of blood T cell repertoires in COVID-19. Using immunoSEQ multiplex PCR, the repertoire was profiled, and TCRdb retains in-frame clones only, with some absent. The top ten hold approximately 4.3% of the sample, which has about 85,000 clones, nearly 90% seen once. The sample taken for sequencing was peripheral blood. The receptors originated from a woman at least 80 years old with active or convalescent COVID-19.

V is TRBV7-9 and J is TRBJ2-2, with 7 bases identical to TRBD1. CDR1 and CDR2 from the germline V gene are SEHNR and FQNEAQ (reference sequence). CDR3 length: 14 amino acids. V lost 5 bases, J lost 3 bases, and 3 bases stayed unmatched. The DNA for the CDR3 is TGTGCCAGCAGCCTACAGGGGCACACCGGGGAGCTGTTTTTT. Protein product: CASSLQGHTGELFF.

This clone has only one observation. CDR3 loop: CASSFRGSYGYTF. The CDR3 bases are TGCGCCAGCAGCTTCAGGGGTTCCTATGGCTACACCTTC. The chain carries TRBV5-1 and TRBJ1-2, with D tentatively TRBD1 (6 bases). The germline V and J ends were trimmed by 2 bases and 4 bases, with 9 bases remaining between them. The germline CDR1 and CDR2 sequences are SGHRS and YFSETQ. This CDR3 contains 13 residues.

The chain carries TRBV3-1 (or the pseudogene TRBV3-2) and TRBJ1-2; D is undetermined. Germline-derived CDR1 and CDR2 are LGHDT and YNNKEL (reference sequence). V lost 0 bases, J lost 3 bases, and 5 bases lay in between. The CDR3 is 13 residues long. The CDR3 region is CASSQDKHYGYTF. The CDR3 nucleotides are TGTGCCAGCAGCCAAGACAAGCACTATGGCTACACCTTC.

CDR3 sequence: CASSPSRGLYEQYF. CDR3 DNA: TGCGCCAGCAGCCCGAGCAGAGGTCTCTACGAGCAGTACTTC. The chain employs TRBV5-1 and TRBJ2-7; D uncertain. The CDR3 is 14 amino acids. CDR1 and CDR2 from the germline V gene are SGHRS and YFSETQ. Trimming stripped 4 bases from V and 3 bases from J, with 14 bases between.

The gene calls are TRBV5-1 and TRBJ2-1; the match to TRBD2 covers 7 bases. The CDR3 totals 15 residues. Germline lookup yields CDR1 SGHRS and CDR2 YFSETQ. J lost 0 bases, V lost 4 bases, and 4 bases had no gene match. Written as DNA, the CDR3 is TGCGCCAGCAGCCCGAGCGGGACCTCCTACAATGAGCAGTTCTTC. Protein sequence: CASSPSGTSYNEQFF.

The V call is TRBV6-5, the J call TRBJ1-6; TRBD1 agrees at 9 bases. From germline, CDR1 is MNHEY and CDR2 SVGAGI. This CDR3 region has 16 residues. J was trimmed by 7 bases and V by 2 bases; bases with no gene match: 6. CDR3 in DNA: TGTGCCAGCAGTTACCTCCCGGGACAGGGAAATTCACCCCTCCACTTT. Amino acid sequence: CASSYLPGQGNSPLHF.

The J gene is TRBJ2-5, the V gene TRBV2, with a possible D match to TRBD1 (6 bases). Germline lookup yields CDR1 SNHLY and CDR2 FYNNEI. The V gene lost 5 bases and the J gene lost 2 bases, with 12 bases spanning the gap. The length of the CDR3 is 14 residues. CDR3 in DNA: TGTGCCAGCAGTTCCTGGGACACTCAAGAGACCCAGTACTTC. Amino acid sequence: CASSSWDTQETQYF.

The chain has TRBV3-1 (or the pseudogene TRBV3-2) and TRBJ2-1; TRBD2 agrees at 8 bases. CDR3 length: 14 residues. V dropped 4 bases and J dropped 2; count of bases not matched to a gene: 1. From germline, CDR1 is LGHDT and CDR2 YNNKEL (reference sequence). Here the CDR3 DNA reads TGTGCCAGCAGCCCGGGAGGGACCTACAATGAGCAGTTCTTC. This translates into CASSPGGTYNEQFF.

The chain couples TRBV7-9 to TRBJ2-5; a possible D gene is TRBD2 (5 bases). The CDR3 spans 14 residues. Germline CDR1 and CDR2: SEHNR and FQNEAQ (reference sequence). With 2 bases removed from V and 1 base from J, the gap between germline ends came to 8 bases. The CDR3 loop is CASSLFSGQETQYF. The CDR3, as DNA: TGTGCCAGCAGCTTATTCAGCGGCCAAGAGACCCAGTACTTC.

The rearrangement uses TRBV7-2 and TRBJ2-2; TRBD1 aligns across 9 bases. The CDR3 sequence is 15 residues long. CDR1 and CDR2 (germline): SGHTA, FQGNSA. V trimming: 3 bases; J trimming: 4 bases; junction bases outside the gene matches: 3. The CDR3: CASSFRDRVTGELFF. The CDR3 nucleotides read TGTGCCAGCAGCTTTCGGGACAGGGTCACCGGGGAGCTGTTTTTT. The complete variable domain, with remaining parts taken from reference TRBV7-2 and TRBJ2-2, reads GAGVSQSPSNKVTEKGKDVELRCDPISGHTALYWYRQSLGQGLEFLIYFQGNSAPDKSGLPSDRFSAERTGGSVSTLTIQRTQQEDSAVYLCASSFRDRVTGELFFGEGSRLTVL.

This clone was seen once. This chain links TRBV7-9 with TRBJ1-1; the D gene is possibly TRBD1 (6 bases). This CDR3 has 17 amino acids. Looked up from germline, CDR1 is SEHNR and CDR2 is FQNEAQ (reference sequence). Trimming pared 4 bases from V and 1 base from J, leaving 19 bases between. DNA of the CDR3: TGTGCCAGCAGCTGGGTAAAGGGGGTTTTGGAGAACACTGAAGCTTTCTTT. This sequence encodes CASSWVKGVLENTEAFF.

The chain uses TRBV7-3 and TRBJ2-1, with TRBD2 as a possible D gene (6 bases). The CDR3 covers 15 residues. Germline V lookup: CDR1 SGHTA, CDR2 FQGTGA. Trimming took 5 bases from V and 4 from J, leaving 15 bases between them. The CDR3, as DNA: TGTGCCAGCAGCCGTGGAGGGGTTGAATACAATGAGCAGTTCTTC. Its protein is CASSRGGVEYNEQFF.

Only one count was recorded for this clone. The V call is TRBV27, the J call TRBJ1-2; D ambiguous. CDR3 size: 13 residues. Trimming cost V 5 bases and J 0 bases, with 7 bases left between them. Germline V gives CDR1 MNHEY, CDR2 SMNVEV (reference sequence). The CDR3, as DNA: TGTGCCAGCAGTCCCACAGCTAACTATGGCTACACCTTC. It translates to CASSPTANYGYTF.

This clone was counted only a few times. The chain carries TRBV3-1 (or the pseudogene TRBV3-2) and TRBJ1-6, with D uncertain. The CDR3 runs to 19 residues. The germline V gene has CDR1 LGHDT and CDR2 YNNKEL (reference sequence). With 0 bases removed from V and 0 bases from J, the gap between germline ends came to 15 bases. The CDR3 here is CASSQEFGGRSSYNSPLHF. The CDR3 nucleotides read TGTGCCAGCAGCCAAGAATTCGGAGGGCGAAGCTCCTATAATTCACCCCTCCACTTT.

Concerning this clone: The CDR3 end shows no conserved phenylalanine or tryptophan, and so a read error is likely. The limits of the CDR3 on the DNA are not certain, so only TCRdb's listed CDR3 is given. This chain connects TRBV7-2 to TRBJ2-7; the table's TRBD1 call for D was not verified on the DNA. From its first to its last residue, the CDR3 has 15 amino acids. Looked up from germline, CDR1 is SGHTA and CDR2 is FQGNSA. This CDR3 is CASSFGGGRGRSISL.

The chain couples TRBV28 to TRBJ1-5; possibly TRBD1 for D (6 bases). The ends were cut back, 5 bases at V and 7 bases at J, with 24 bases in the middle. Germline values: CDR1 MDHEN, CDR2 SYDVKM. The CDR3 runs to 17 residues. CDR3 residues: CASSPHTGIKMEQPQHF. The CDR3 DNA sequence: TGTGCCAGCAGTCCTCATACAGGGATCAAGATGGAACAGCCCCAGCATTTT.

The rearrangement joins TRBV28 to TRBJ1-3, with 7 positions matching TRBD1. This CDR3 spans 16 amino acids. Germline CDR1 MDHEN, CDR2 SYDVKM. V trimming: 6 bases; J trimming: 1 base; junction bases outside the gene matches: 9. The DNA of the CDR3 is TGTGCCAGCAGGTTACGGGACAGCATTTCTGGAAACACCATATATTTT. It encodes CASRLRDSISGNTIYF.

This clone appeared once. The gene calls are TRBV6-2 or TRBV6-3 and TRBJ1-4, with 7 positions matching TRBD1. Trimming removed 4 bases from V and 7 bases from J; junction bases left unmatched: 6. This CDR3 has 14 residues. The germline CDR1 and CDR2 sequences are MNHEY and SVGEGT. In DNA, the CDR3 is TGTGCCAGCAGTTCGACAGGGAAGACTGAAAAACTGTTTTTT. Its translation is CASSSTGKTEKLFF.

The chain couples TRBV28 to TRBJ1-2, with D possibly TRBD1 on 5 matching bases. Deletions cut 2 bases from V and 4 bases from J, with 14 bases between. The CDR3 spans 15 residues. Germline V gives CDR1 MDHEN, CDR2 SYDVKM. The CDR3 DNA is TGTGCCAGCAGTTTAGGCGGGGGAAGTAGCTATGGCTACACCTTC. Protein: CASSLGGGSSYGYTF.

V is TRBV6-6 and J is TRBJ2-7; a possible D gene is TRBD2 (6 bases). The V gene's germline CDR1 is MNHNY and CDR2 SVGAGI (reference sequence). This CDR3 has 13 residues. Trimming took off 6 bases at V and 3 bases at J, with 12 bases between the two ends. The CDR3 loop reads CASRELGLYEQYF. The CDR3 DNA sequence: TGTGCCAGCAGGGAGTTGGGACTCTACGAGCAGTACTTC.

V is TRBV7-9 and J is TRBJ1-2; TRBD1 might be the D (6 bases). The CDR3 length is 13 residues. In germline, CDR1 is SEHNR, CDR2 FQNEAQ (reference sequence). The V gene lost 2 bases and the J gene lost 7 bases, with 11 bases spanning the gap. Here the CDR3 reads CASSLSGGSGYTF. The CDR3 DNA is TGTGCCAGCAGCTTAAGCGGGGGCAGTGGCTACACCTTC. Variable domain in full (rest from reference TRBV7-9 and TRBJ1-2): DTGVSQNPRHKITKRGQNVTFRCDPISEHNRLYWYRQTLGQGPEFLTYFQNEAQLEKSRLLSDRFSAERPKGSFSTLEIQRTEQGDSAMYLCASSLSGGSGYTFGSGTRLTVV.

The rearrangement joins TRBV29-1 to TRBJ2-1, with D tentatively TRBD1 (6 bases). CDR3 length: 14 residues. Trimming removed 6 bases at V and 0 bases at J, with 12 bases between. The V gene's germline CDR1 is SQVTM and CDR2 ANQGSEA. CDR3 residues: CSVLTGPSYNEQFF. The CDR3 DNA reads TGCAGCGTGCTGACAGGACCCTCCTACAATGAGCAGTTCTTC.

The chain links TRBV5-1 to TRBJ2-7; D remains unclear. CDR3 size: 13 residues. Germline V gene data show CDR1 as SGHRS and CDR2 as YFSETQ. V lost 4 bases to trimming and J lost 3 bases, with 11 bases between them. The CDR3 region is CASSPIYGYEQYF. For the CDR3, the DNA is TGCGCCAGCAGCCCGATCTATGGCTACGAGCAGTACTTC. Full variable domain (missing parts from reference TRBV5-1 and TRBJ2-7): KAGVTQTPRYLIKTRGQQVTLSCSPISGHRSVSWYQQTPGQGLQFLFEYFSETQRNKGNFPGRFSGRQFSNSRSEMNVSTLELGDSALYLCASSPIYGYEQYFGPGTRLTVT.

The chain is built from TRBV3-1 (or the pseudogene TRBV3-2) and TRBJ1-5; D gene unclear. The CDR3 is made up of 15 amino acids. CDR1 and CDR2 from the germline V gene are LGHDT and YNNKEL (reference sequence). V lost 4 bases and J lost 9, with 19 bases in between. The CDR3 protein is CASSPSAIGDLPQHF. In DNA, the CDR3 is TGTGCCAGCAGCCCTAGTGCGATCGGGGATCTGCCCCAGCATTTT.

The chain uses TRBV4-1 and TRBJ2-5; 11 bases are shared with TRBD1. Germline values: CDR1 MGHRA, CDR2 YSYEKL. Unmatched junction bases numbered 9, after V lost 7 bases and J lost 5 bases. The CDR3 has 15 amino acids. In DNA, the CDR3 is TGCGCCAGCACACAAGGACAGGGGGCGCGGGAGACCCAGTACTTC. It codes for CASTQGQGARETQYF.

The chain links TRBV12-5 to TRBJ1-6; 8 positions agree with TRBD1. Germline-derived CDR1 and CDR2 are LGHNT and FRNRAP. The CDR3 covers 17 residues. After removal of 1 base from V and 6 bases from J, the junction contained 8 bases not matched to a gene. In DNA, the CDR3 is TGTGCTAGTGGTTTGGGAGGGACAGGATTTACTAATTCACCCCTCCACTTT. Protein product: CASGLGGTGFTNSPLHF.

The V call is TRBV24-1, the J call TRBJ2-5; D perhaps matches TRBD1 (6 bases). Trimming left V 4 bases short and J 1 base short, with 15 bases between. Germline CDR1 KGHDR, CDR2 SFDVKD. The CDR3 length is 16 residues. CDR3 loop: CATSDPEGGLQETQYF. In DNA, the CDR3 is TGTGCCACCAGTGACCCCGAAGGGGGTCTCCAAGAGACCCAGTACTTC.

The CDR3 region is CSAHRGETQYF. CDR3 DNA sequence: TGCAGTGCTCACAGGGGGGAGACCCAGTACTTC. This chain uses TRBV20-1 with TRBJ2-5; 8 nucleotides line up with TRBD1. Per germline, CDR1 DFQATT and CDR2 SNEGSKA (reference sequence). The CDR3 sequence is 11 residues long. V dropped 5 bases and J dropped 5; count of bases not matched to a gene: 1.

The chain employs TRBV7-2 and TRBJ2-1; 11 nucleotides align to TRBD2. The CDR3 totals 16 residues. The V gene's germline CDR1 is SGHTA and CDR2 FQGNSA. The V segment lost 5 bases and the J segment 4 bases; nucleotides outside the gene matches: 7. The CDR3 is CASSPLAGGTYNEQFF. CDR3 nucleotide sequence: TGTGCCAGCAGCCCCCTAGCGGGAGGTACTTACAATGAGCAGTTCTTC. Using reference TRBV7-2 and TRBJ2-1 for the parts outside the CDR3, the full variable domain is GAGVSQSPSNKVTEKGKDVELRCDPISGHTALYWYRQSLGQGLEFLIYFQGNSAPDKSGLPSDRFSAERTGGSVSTLTIQRTQQEDSAVYLCASSPLAGGTYNEQFFGPGTRLTVL.

The chain recombines TRBV28 with TRBJ2-5; D gene ambiguous. V was clipped by 5 bases and J by 5 bases, with 9 bases between them. CDR1 and CDR2 from the germline V gene are MDHEN and SYDVKM. The CDR3 extends over 12 amino acids. CDR3 nucleotide sequence: TGTGCCAGCAGTCAACTCTCGGAGACCCAGTACTTC. Translation: CASSQLSETQYF. The variable domain in full, completed from reference TRBV28 and TRBJ2-5, reads DVKVTQSSRYLVKRTGEKVFLECVQDMDHENMFWYRQDPGLGLRLIYFSYDVKMKEKGDIPEGYSVSREKKERFSLILESASTNQTSMYLCASSQLSETQYFGPGTRLLVL.